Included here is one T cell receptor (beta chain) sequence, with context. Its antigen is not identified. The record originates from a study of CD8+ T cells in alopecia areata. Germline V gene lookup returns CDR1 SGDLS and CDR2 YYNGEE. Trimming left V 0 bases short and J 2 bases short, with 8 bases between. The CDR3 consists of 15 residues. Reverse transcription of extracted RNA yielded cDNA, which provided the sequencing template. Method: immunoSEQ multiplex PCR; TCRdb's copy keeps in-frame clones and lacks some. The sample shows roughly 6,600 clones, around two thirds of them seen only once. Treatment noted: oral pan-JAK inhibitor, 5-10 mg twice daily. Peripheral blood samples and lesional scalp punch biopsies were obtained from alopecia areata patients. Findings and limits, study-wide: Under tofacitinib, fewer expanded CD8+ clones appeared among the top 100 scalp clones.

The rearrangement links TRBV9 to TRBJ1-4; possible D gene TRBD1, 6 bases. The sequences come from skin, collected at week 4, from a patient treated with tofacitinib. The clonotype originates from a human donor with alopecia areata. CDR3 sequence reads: CASSVERGTNEKLFF. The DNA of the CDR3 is TGTGCCAGCAGCGTAGAAAGGGGGACTAATGAAAAACTGTTTTTT.